Below, 32 T cell receptor beta chains from the same sample are listed, as sequenced in a study of blood T cell repertoires in COVID-19. Libraries were prepared by immunoSEQ multiplex PCR; TCRdb keeps only in-frame clonotypes and omits some of them. This sample yields about 59,000 clones, of which 87% are seen a single time; roughly 5% belongs to the top ten. Sequenced material: peripheral blood. These receptors originate from a man older than 75 in a cohort sampled during active COVID-19.

The J gene is TRBJ2-2, the V gene TRBV4-2, with TRBD1 as a possible D gene (6 bases). Germline-derived CDR1 and CDR2 are LGHNA and YNFKEQ. The CDR3 extends over 15 amino acids. V lost 2 bases and J lost 1, with 8 bases in between. CDR3 coding DNA: TGTGCCAGCAGCCAACCGGGACAGAACACCGGGGAGCTGTTTTTT. Translation: CASSQPGQNTGELFF.

This clone was detected only a few times. The V call is TRBV27, the J call TRBJ1-2, with 7 bases fitting TRBD1. CDR3 length: 14 residues. V dropped 8 bases and J dropped 2; count of bases not matched to a gene: 8. The germline V gene encodes CDR1 MNHEY and CDR2 SMNVEV (reference sequence). The CDR3 DNA is TGTGCCAGCGGATACAGGGGCGGGAACTATGGCTACACCTTC. Translated: CASGYRGGNYGYTF.

This sequence joins TRBV6-5 and TRBJ2-7; 14 bases line up with TRBD2. The V and J ends lost 6 bases and 5 bases, in that order; junction bases with no gene match: 3. The length of the CDR3 is 14 residues. The germline CDR1 and CDR2 sequences are MNHEY and SVGAGI. The CDR3: CASRGLAGDHEQYF. CDR3 nucleotides: TGTGCCAGCAGGGGACTAGCGGGAGACCACGAGCAGTACTTC.

The chain is built from TRBV3-1 (or the pseudogene TRBV3-2) and TRBJ2-7; 9 bases map to TRBD2. Germline CDR1 LGHDT, CDR2 YNNKEL (reference sequence). The J segment lost 0 bases and the V segment lost 3 bases, leaving 15 bases of the junction unmatched. CDR3 size: 19 residues. This CDR3 is CASSHPSRLAGSFSYEQYF. The CDR3 bases are TGTGCCAGCAGCCATCCCTCCCGGCTAGCGGGGTCCTTCTCCTACGAGCAGTACTTC.

This clone has a single count. This chain joins TRBV6-5 and TRBJ2-7; 9 positions match TRBD1. J gave up 6 bases and V 6 bases, and 9 bases lay outside the gene matches. The CDR3 has 14 amino acids. CDR1 and CDR2 from the germline V gene are MNHEY and SVGAGI. CDR3 protein: CASRPRDREGEQYF. CDR3 nucleotide sequence: TGTGCCAGCAGACCCCGGGACAGGGAAGGCGAGCAGTACTTC.

This rearrangement joins TRBV30 to TRBJ1-4, with 8 positions matching TRBD1. Germline values: CDR1 GTSNPN, CDR2 SVGIG (reference sequence). The CDR3 covers 14 residues. Germline trimming cut 2 bases from V and 4 bases from J; bases unmatched to any gene: 3. The CDR3 reads CAWSRQGINEKLFF. DNA of the CDR3: TGTGCCTGGAGTCGACAGGGGATTAATGAAAAACTGTTTTTT.

The chain employs TRBV5-8 and TRBJ2-7; 9 bases align to TRBD1. CDR1 is SGHTS and CDR2 is YDEGEE in the germline V gene. V gave up 4 bases and J gave up 1 base; unmatched junction bases: 9. This CDR3 spans 16 amino acids. CDR3 sequence: CASSPGQGTPSYEQYF. CDR3 nucleotides: TGTGCCAGCAGCCCCGGACAGGGGACCCCTTCCTACGAGCAGTACTTC. Together with reference TRBV5-8 and TRBJ2-7, the CDR3 gives the full variable domain: EAGVTQSPTHLIKTRGQQATLRCSPISGHTSVYWYQQALGLGLQFLLWYDEGEERNRGNFPPRFSGRQFPNYSSELNVNALELEDSALYLCASSPGQGTPSYEQYFGPGTRLTVT.

The CDR3 here is CASSQEGQRKEKLFF. Here the CDR3 DNA reads TGCGCCAGCAGCCAAGAGGGCCAGCGGAAGGAAAAACTGTTTTTT. The chain combines TRBV4-3 with TRBJ1-4; D not certain. CDR1 and CDR2 (germline): LGHNA, YSLEER. Between the trimmed V and J ends, which lost 0 bases and 8 bases, there was a span of 13 bases. CDR3 length: 15 residues.

V gene TRBV6-5 combines with J gene TRBJ1-1; D unclear. CDR3 length: 15 residues. The germline V and J ends were trimmed by 2 bases and 0 bases, with 10 bases remaining between them. From germline, CDR1 is MNHEY and CDR2 SVGAGI. CDR3 loop: CASSYDARMNTEAFF. The CDR3 DNA reads TGTGCCAGCAGTTACGACGCTAGAATGAACACTGAAGCTTTCTTT.

The V call is TRBV20-1, the J call TRBJ1-1; D may be TRBD1 (5 bases). V dropped 3 bases and J dropped 2 bases, with 16 bases sitting between them. The V gene's germline CDR1 is DFQATT and CDR2 SNEGSKA (reference sequence). There are 15 residues in the CDR3. For the CDR3, the DNA is TGCAGTGCTAGTCAAAGACCGGGGACTAACACTGAAGCTTTCTTT. Protein product: CSASQRPGTNTEAFF.

CDR3 nucleotide sequence: TGTGCCAGCTCACCGACTAGCGGGAGATTGGGGAACATTCAGTACTTC. Translated, it gives CASSPTSGRLGNIQYF. The V gene is TRBV18, the J gene TRBJ2-4, with 12 bases that match TRBD2. The CDR3 length is 16 residues. The V gene end was trimmed by 3 bases and the J gene end by 7 bases; junction bases not matched to a gene: 7. Per germline, CDR1 KGHSH and CDR2 LQKENI. The whole variable domain, filled in from reference TRBV18 and TRBJ2-4, reads NAGVMQNPRHLVRRRGQEARLRCSPMKGHSHVYWYRQLPEEGLKFMVYLQKENIIDESGMPKERFSAEFPKEGPSILRIQQVVRGDSAAYFCASSPTSGRLGNIQYFGAGTRLSVL.

The V and J genes are TRBV5-1 and TRBJ1-5; D not certain. Trimming shortened V by 1 base and J by 0 bases, and 8 bases separated the two germline ends. The CDR3 is made up of 15 amino acids. Germline lookup yields CDR1 SGHRS and CDR2 YFSETQ. CDR3 amino acids: CASSLSGDSNQPQHF. The CDR3 DNA is TGCGCCAGCAGCTTGAGCGGTGATAGCAATCAGCCCCAGCATTTT.

The chain carries TRBV11-2 and TRBJ2-5; 13 positions agree with TRBD2. The CDR3 is 18 residues long. Germline V CDR1 and CDR2: SGHAT, FQNNGV. V gave up 1 base and J gave up 4 bases; unmatched junction bases: 9. The CDR3: CASSLGTSGSKTRETQYF. DNA for the CDR3: TGTGCCAGCAGCTTAGGGACTAGCGGGAGCAAGACCCGAGAGACCCAGTACTTC. The entire variable domain, with the rest obtained from reference TRBV11-2 and TRBJ2-5, is as follows: EAGVAQSPRYKIIEKRQSVAFWCNPISGHATLYWYQQILGQGPKLLIQFQNNGVVDDSQLPKDRFSAERLKGVDSTLKIQPAKLEDSAVYLCASSLGTSGSKTRETQYFGPGTRLLVL.

This chain joins TRBV29-1 and TRBJ2-1; 7 positions match TRBD2. The CDR3 length is 15 residues. The V gene's germline CDR1 is SQVTM and CDR2 ANQGSEA. V trimming: 6 bases; J trimming: 5 bases; junction bases outside the gene matches: 13. The CDR3 protein is CSVTPGTNLNNEQFF. CDR3 sequence (DNA): TGCAGCGTAACGCCCGGGACTAACTTAAACAATGAGCAGTTCTTC.

The CDR3 protein is CASRVQEDGTQYF. CDR3 nucleotide sequence: TGTGCCAGCAGGGTCCAGGAAGATGGGACCCAGTACTTC. The chain is built from TRBV2 and TRBJ2-5; no clear D. The germline V gene has CDR1 SNHLY and CDR2 FYNNEI. The germline V and J ends were trimmed by 6 bases and 7 bases, with 15 bases remaining between them. This CDR3 comprises 13 residues.

This chain links TRBV6-5 with TRBJ2-5, with 7 nucleotides matching TRBD2. Germline V CDR1 and CDR2: MNHEY, SVGAGI. Trimming cost V 0 bases and J 2 bases; bases outside gene matches: 6. CDR3 length: 16 residues. DNA of the CDR3: TGTGCCAGCAGTTACTCGACGGGGGAGGGTCAAGAGACCCAGTACTTC. It encodes CASSYSTGEGQETQYF.

The rearrangement uses TRBV13 and TRBJ2-3, with 7 bases matching TRBD2. The CDR3 length is 16 residues. Germline loops: CDR1 PRHDT, CDR2 FYEKMQ (reference sequence). With 5 bases clipped from V and 0 bases from J, the junction kept 8 bases outside the gene matches. The CDR3 DNA follows: TGTGCCAGCAGCCCCCCCGCTAGCGGAAGCACAGATACGCAGTATTTT. Translated, it gives CASSPPASGSTDTQYF.

This clone occurred once. The V gene is TRBV11-2, the J gene TRBJ2-5; weak D call: TRBD2 (5 bases). This CDR3 region has 15 residues. Between the trimmed V and J ends, which lost 1 base and 5 bases, there was a span of 14 bases. CDR1 and CDR2 from the germline V gene are SGHAT and FQNNGV. Here the CDR3 DNA reads TGTGCCAGCAGCTTAGGCCCCGGACTCGGGGAGACCCAGTACTTC. Its protein product is CASSLGPGLGETQYF.

CDR3 in DNA: TGTGCCAGTAGCCTCGCGTTAGGGAGGGCTGAAGCTTTCTTT. This codes for CASSLALGRAEAFF. The rearrangement uses TRBV19 and TRBJ1-1; no clear D gene. The CDR3 has 14 amino acids. CDR1 is LNHDA and CDR2 is SQIVND in the germline V gene (reference sequence). The V end lost 6 bases, the J end lost 6 bases, and 17 bases lay between the germline ends.

This clone has a handful of counts. The chain uses TRBV18 and TRBJ2-7, with D maybe TRBD1 (5 bases). From germline, CDR1 is KGHSH and CDR2 LQKENI. The CDR3 loop spans 14 amino acids. V shed 2 bases and J shed 0 bases, with 8 bases lying between them. CDR3 in DNA: TGTGCCAGCTCACCATTCGACAGCTCCTACGAGCAGTACTTC. This encodes CASSPFDSSYEQYF.

This sequence joins TRBV29-1 and TRBJ2-1; tentatively, D is TRBD1 (6 bases). The germline V gene has CDR1 SQVTM and CDR2 ANQGSEA. Trimming removed 7 bases at V and 5 bases at J, with 24 bases between. CDR3 length equals 16 residues. The CDR3 DNA reads TGCAGCGCCTTCCCCGGACAGATTAGATCAAACAATGAGCAGTTCTTC. Its translation: CSAFPGQIRSNNEQFF.

This clone has just one count. The rearrangement joins TRBV11-2 to TRBJ2-5, with 8 bases fitting TRBD1. Per germline, CDR1 SGHAT and CDR2 FQNNGV. The V and J ends lost 5 bases and 5 bases, in that order; junction bases with no gene match: 4. The CDR3 runs 13 residues. CDR3 residues: CASSPRDRETQYF. DNA for the CDR3: TGTGCCAGCAGCCCTCGGGACAGGGAGACCCAGTACTTC.

Here the CDR3 reads CASSLPTGGATQQYF. DNA for the CDR3: TGTGCCAGCAGCTTACCAACAGGGGGCGCTACCCAGCAGTACTTC. The chain carries TRBV5-6 and TRBJ2-7, with TRBD1 identical over 9 bases. V lost 2 bases, J lost 8 bases, and 11 bases stayed unmatched. CDR1 and CDR2 (germline): SGHDT, YYEEEE. The CDR3 extends over 15 amino acids.

The chain has TRBV5-4 and TRBJ1-1; perhaps TRBD1 as D (5 bases). This CDR3 spans 15 amino acids. Germline CDR1 reads SGHNT; CDR2 reads YYREEE (reference sequence). The V end was cut by 0 bases, the J end by 5 bases, with 14 bases between. DNA of the CDR3: TGTGCCAGCAGCTTGGCCAGGCAGGGAAAGACTGAAGCTTTCTTT. It translates to CASSLARQGKTEAFF.

The genes are TRBV10-1 and TRBJ1-1; D is possibly TRBD1 (6 bases). This CDR3 comprises 15 residues. Germline loops: CDR1 WNHNN, CDR2 SYGVQD (reference sequence). The germline V and J ends were trimmed by 4 bases and 1 base, with 13 bases remaining between them. CDR3 region: CASSAYTGSNTEAFF. The CDR3 nucleotides read TGCGCCAGCAGTGCTTACACAGGGTCGAACACTGAAGCTTTCTTT.

The chain links TRBV19 to TRBJ1-5; 10 bases fit TRBD1. Germline V lookup: CDR1 LNHDA, CDR2 SQIVND (reference sequence). This CDR3 is 15 amino acids long. Trimming at V came to 5 bases and at J to 5 bases, leaving 6 bases not matched to a gene. The CDR3 nucleotides read TGTGCCAGTAGTCCGCAGGGACAGGGGCATCAGCCCCAGCATTTT. Residues: CASSPQGQGHQPQHF.

The rearrangement uses TRBV5-5 and TRBJ2-7; the D is unclear. V lost 0 bases and J 1 base, leaving 14 bases between the germline ends. Germline CDR1 reads SGHKS; CDR2 reads YYEKEE (reference sequence). The CDR3 covers 16 residues. CDR3: CASSLAAGFPSYEQYF. The CDR3 region has the DNA TGTGCCAGCAGCTTGGCCGCAGGCTTTCCTTCCTACGAGCAGTACTTC.

V is TRBV20-1 and J is TRBJ1-2; D gene unclear. Trimming pared 5 bases from V and 4 bases from J, leaving 5 bases between. Germline V lookup: CDR1 DFQATT, CDR2 SNEGSKA (reference sequence). The CDR3 sequence is 10 residues long. The CDR3 sequence is CSAVSYGYTF. The CDR3 region has the DNA TGCAGTGCTGTCAGCTATGGCTACACCTTC.

The chain couples TRBV10-3 to TRBJ1-6; 8 bases are a match to TRBD1. The germline V gene encodes CDR1 ENHRY and CDR2 SYGVKD. The CDR3 totals 14 residues. Trimming took 7 bases from V and 7 from J; bases not matched to a gene: 6. The CDR3 sequence: CAITPDRDNSPLHF. The CDR3, as DNA: TGTGCCATCACCCCGGACAGGGACAATTCACCCCTCCACTTT.

This chain uses TRBV5-1 with TRBJ2-1; 12 bases agree with TRBD1. With V trimmed by 0 bases and J by 7 bases, 5 bases remained unmatched. The CDR3 totals 16 residues. In germline, CDR1 is SGHRS, CDR2 YFSETQ. The CDR3 DNA reads as TGCGCCAGCAGCTTGGAAGGGACAGGGGGCCGGAATGAGCAGTTCTTC. Amino acids: CASSLEGTGGRNEQFF.

The genes are TRBV11-1 and TRBJ2-3; D possibly corresponds to TRBD2 (5 bases). The CDR3 loop spans 13 amino acids. Germline assignment: CDR1 SGHAT and CDR2 FQDESV (reference sequence). With 4 bases removed from V and 2 bases from J, the gap between germline ends came to 7 bases. CDR3 region: CASSSDFTDTQYF. CDR3 DNA sequence: TGTGCCAGCAGCTCGGACTTCACAGATACGCAGTATTTT.

The rearrangement joins TRBV6-5 to TRBJ2-3, with 9 bases matching TRBD2. This CDR3 has 15 residues. With V trimmed by 2 bases and J by 5 bases, 5 bases remained unmatched. Per the germline V gene, CDR1 is MNHEY and CDR2 is SVGAGI. The CDR3 is CASSYGGGAGDTQYF. CDR3 coding DNA: TGTGCCAGCAGTTACGGCGGGGGGGCGGGAGATACGCAGTATTTT.